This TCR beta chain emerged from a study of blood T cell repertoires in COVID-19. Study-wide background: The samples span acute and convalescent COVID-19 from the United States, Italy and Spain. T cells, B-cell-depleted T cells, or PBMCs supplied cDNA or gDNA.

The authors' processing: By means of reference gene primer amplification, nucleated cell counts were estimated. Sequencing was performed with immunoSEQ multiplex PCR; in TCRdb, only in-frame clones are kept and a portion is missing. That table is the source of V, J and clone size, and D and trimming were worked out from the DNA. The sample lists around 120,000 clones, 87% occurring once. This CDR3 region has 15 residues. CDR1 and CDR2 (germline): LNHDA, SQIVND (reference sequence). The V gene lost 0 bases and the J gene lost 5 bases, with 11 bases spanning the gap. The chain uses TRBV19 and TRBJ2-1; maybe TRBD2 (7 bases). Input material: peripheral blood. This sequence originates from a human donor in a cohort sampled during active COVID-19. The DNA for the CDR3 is TGTGCCAGTAGTATAGATCGGGGGGCCCACAATGAGCAGTTCTTC. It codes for CASSIDRGAHNEQFF.